A selection of T cell receptor beta chains follows, all from one sample in a study of early T cells in non-severe SARS-CoV-2 infection. TCRdb recomputed calls from the 5' RACE reads with MiXCR, one row per CDR3 protein. The sample lists over 90,000 distinct CDR3 sequences, roughly 14% occurring once. Sequences were obtained from whole blood. The receptor set was obtained from an adult who was a healthcare worker with PCR-confirmed SARS-CoV-2 infection or an uninfected control (not recorded which). Both conserved end residues are part of each CDR3. A D gene is named only where the DNA matches it firmly. Rows may omit the clone size; those that give it use once, few, many or a size class.

j_gene,v_gene,abundance,len,d_gene,CDR3aa,CDR3nt
TRBJ1-1,TRBV3-1,many,16,.,CASSPIPGHRNTEAFF,TGTGCCAGCAGCCCTATCCCGGGACACCGGAACACTGAAGCTTTCTTT
TRBJ2-3,TRBV18,few,15,TRBD2,CASSPIELAADTQYF,TGTGCCAGCTCACCAATTGAACTAGCGGCAGATACGCAGTATTTT
TRBJ1-2,TRBV19,few,13,.,CASSADINYGYTF,TGTGCCAGTAGTGCCGACATCAACTATGGCTACACCTTC
TRBJ2-1,TRBV6-5,many,13,.,CASSTLKGGEQFF,TGTGCCAGCAGTACGTTAAAGGGAGGTGAGCAGTTCTTC
TRBJ1-4,TRBV5-1,.,16,TRBD1,CASSLRGQALNEKLFF,TGCGCCAGCAGCTTGAGAGGACAGGCCCTCAATGAAAAACTGTTTTTT
TRBJ2-7,TRBV27,.,15,.,CASKFVGEGTYEQYF,TGTGCCAGCAAATTCGTAGGAGAGGGGACCTACGAGCAGTACTTC
TRBJ2-1,TRBV2,many,15,.,CASGVRDTSRYEQFF,TGTGCCAGCGGCGTCAGGGACACCTCCAGGTATGAGCAGTTCTTC
TRBJ2-7,TRBV28,.,13,TRBD2,CASSPSGTSAEYF,TGTGCCAGCAGTCCCTCCGGGACTAGCGCCGAGTACTTC
TRBJ1-1,TRBV4-1,many,16,TRBD1,CASSQAGQGWSTEAFF,TGCGCCAGCAGCCAAGCCGGACAGGGTTGGAGCACTGAAGCTTTCTTT
TRBJ2-3,TRBV29-1,many,11,.,CSGRWLDTQYF,TGCAGCGGACGATGGTTGGATACGCAGTATTTT
TRBJ2-7,TRBV9,many,14,.,CASSLRRVSTKQYF,TGTGCCAGCAGCCTTCGCAGGGTATCTACGAAGCAGTACTTC
TRBJ1-4,TRBV19,few,14,.,CASSFGRFNEKLFF,TGTGCCAGTAGTTTTGGACGGTTTAATGAAAAACTGTTTTTT
TRBJ2-6,TRBV27,many,17,TRBD2,CASSLWTGGSGANVLTF,TGTGCCAGCAGTTTATGGACGGGGGGCTCTGGGGCCAACGTCCTGACTTTC
TRBJ1-4,TRBV6-5,.,14,.,CATHEGQRNEKLFF,TGTGCCACCCATGAAGGACAGCGTAATGAAAAACTGTTTTTT
TRBJ2-7,TRBV6-2/TRBV6-3,few,11,.,CASGITYEQYF,TGTGCCAGCGGGATAACCTACGAGCAGTACTTC
TRBJ2-7,TRBV29-1,.,13,.,CSVMKGSTYEQYF,TGCAGCGTGATGAAGGGCAGCACCTACGAGCAGTACTTC
TRBJ2-1,TRBV2,many,14,.,CASSVGTPHNEQFF,TGTGCCAGCAGTGTCGGAACCCCGCACAATGAGCAGTTCTTC
TRBJ1-3,TRBV18,.,16,.,CASSPPARWQANTIYF,TGTGCCAGCTCACCACCTGCCCGGTGGCAGGCAAACACCATATATTTT
TRBJ2-1,TRBV3-1,few,12,.,CASSQRGGREFF,TGTGCCAGCAGCCAGCGTGGCGGCAGGGAGTTCTTC
TRBJ2-1,TRBV11-2,few,15,.,CASSLEASFHNEQFF,TGTGCCAGCAGCTTAGAAGCTTCATTTCACAATGAGCAGTTCTTC